This T cell receptor beta chain is from a study of shared clonotypes between healthy human individuals. Germline assignment: CDR1 SGHTA and CDR2 FQGNSA. Trimming shortened V by 7 bases and J by 5 bases, and 20 bases separated the two germline ends. The CDR3 contains 15 residues. This clone appeared a single time. The table came from immunoSEQ multiplex PCR; TCRdb's copy has only in-frame clones and leaves some out. This table has some 1.1 million clones, roughly 80% appearing once. What was sequenced was memory CD4+ T cells from PBMCs. Subset specified: CD45RA-negative fraction. The rearrangement uses TRBV7-2 and TRBJ2-5, with D uncertain. The sequence came from a man aged 18 to 30 in good health. Some clones in this sample may be carry-over from other donors' samples. The CDR3 DNA reads as TGTGCCAGCACCCTTGTTGAGGCCAGAGGCGAGACCCAGTACTTC. This gives the protein CASTLVEARGETQYF.